These 23 T cell receptor beta chains were all obtained from the same sample, sequenced in a study of shared clonotypes between healthy human individuals. CD8 cells classed as naive were CD45RO-negative and positively selected for CCR7, excluding terminally differentiated effector memory CD45RA+ cells. Sequencing used immunoSEQ multiplex PCR; TCRdb keeps in-frame clones, though not all of them. The table includes fewer than 850,000 clones, 96% detected once. Source material: naive CD8+ T cells sorted from blood. Receptors were obtained from a man aged 25-40 years in good health.

The chain joins TRBV4-1 to TRBJ2-5; D remains ambiguous. CDR3 length equals 14 residues. Germline CDR1 MGHRA, CDR2 YSYEKL. V shed 1 base and J shed 5 bases, with 11 bases lying between them. This chain's CDR3 is CASSQAAMEETQYF. The CDR3, as DNA: TGCGCCAGCAGCCAAGCTGCCATGGAGGAGACCCAGTACTTC.

The chain uses TRBV28 and TRBJ2-3, with 14 bases aligning to TRBD2. Germline assignment: CDR1 MDHEN and CDR2 SYDVKM. This CDR3 has 19 residues. V lost 2 bases, J lost 0 bases, and 7 bases stayed unmatched. Here the CDR3 reads CASSLEGLAGDSSTDTQYF. The CDR3 nucleotides are TGTGCCAGCAGTTTAGAGGGACTAGCGGGAGATTCTAGCACAGATACGCAGTATTTT.

The chain recombines TRBV7-9 with TRBJ2-2; D is unclear. CDR3 length: 13 amino acids. The ends were cut back, 5 bases at V and 6 bases at J, with 10 bases in the middle. CDR1 and CDR2 from the germline V gene are SEHNR and FQNEAQ (reference sequence). The CDR3 region is CASSLRMSGELFF. The CDR3, as DNA: TGTGCCAGCAGCCTAAGGATGTCCGGGGAGCTGTTTTTT.

This clone was seen once. The chain has TRBV15 and TRBJ1-5; 8 positions agree with TRBD1. The CDR3 is made up of 15 amino acids. J lost 8 bases, V lost 4 bases, and 10 bases had no gene match. The germline V gene encodes CDR1 LNHNV and CDR2 YYDKDF (reference sequence). The CDR3 is CATSTGQVGNKPQHF. Written as DNA, the CDR3 is TGTGCCACCAGCACGGGACAGGTAGGGAATAAGCCCCAGCATTTT.

This chain's CDR3 is CASSIWDRPNQPQHF. For the CDR3, the DNA is TGTGCCAGCAGCATCTGGGACAGACCCAATCAGCCCCAGCATTTT. This rearrangement joins TRBV5-6 to TRBJ1-5; 7 positions match TRBD1. Germline V lookup: CDR1 SGHDT, CDR2 YYEEEE. The length of the CDR3 is 15 residues. The junction had 7 bases not matched to a gene; V was cut back by 4 bases and J by 3 bases.

The gene calls are TRBV19 and TRBJ2-2, with 10 bases fitting TRBD1. This CDR3 contains 17 residues. Trimming took 4 bases from V and 7 from J; bases not matched to a gene: 12. Germline V gives CDR1 LNHDA, CDR2 SQIVND (reference sequence). Here the CDR3 DNA reads TGTGCCAGTAGTACCTACCATTTGACAGGGGGCATCGGGGAGCTGTTTTTT. Amino acid sequence: CASSTYHLTGGIGELFF.

The V and J genes are TRBV7-9 and TRBJ2-3, with TRBD2 matching 8 bases. The CDR3 is made up of 17 amino acids. Per the germline V gene, CDR1 is SEHNR and CDR2 is FQNEAQ (reference sequence). V shed 5 bases and J 4 bases; nucleotides not matched to a gene: 14. The CDR3 DNA sequence: TGTGCCAGCAGCCACGCACGAGGAGCGGGAGACCCAGATACGCAGTATTTT. Translation: CASSHARGAGDPDTQYF.

The chain couples TRBV7-2 to TRBJ1-2, with a tentative D call TRBD1 (6 bases). CDR1 SGHTA and CDR2 FQGNSA come from the germline V gene. The CDR3 totals 13 residues. V lost 3 bases and J 8 bases, leaving 13 bases between the germline ends. The CDR3 nucleotides are TGTGCCAGCAGCTTGTGGGGGGCTCAGGGCTACACCTTC. It encodes CASSLWGAQGYTF. The full variable domain, rest sourced from reference TRBV7-2 and TRBJ1-2, is GAGVSQSPSNKVTEKGKDVELRCDPISGHTALYWYRQSLGQGLEFLIYFQGNSAPDKSGLPSDRFSAERTGGSVSTLTIQRTQQEDSAVYLCASSLWGAQGYTFGSGTRLTVV.

V usage is TRBV15 and J usage is TRBJ1-3; 9 bases fit TRBD1. J gave up 2 bases and V 5 bases, and 10 bases lay outside the gene matches. There are 17 residues in the CDR3. The germline CDR1 and CDR2 sequences are LNHNV and YYDKDF (reference sequence). In DNA, the CDR3 is TGTGCCACCAGCTTTCTGACCGGGACAGGGACTGGAAACACCATATATTTT. The encoded protein is CATSFLTGTGTGNTIYF.

The chain carries TRBV11-2 and TRBJ2-3; TRBD1 is a possible D gene (6 bases). Trimming pared 1 base from V and 2 bases from J, leaving 16 bases between. The CDR3 spans 17 residues. The germline gives CDR1 SGHAT, CDR2 FQNNGV. CDR3 loop: CASSLVWGLGSTDTQYF. In nucleotides, the CDR3 is TGTGCCAGCAGCTTAGTTTGGGGGCTGGGTTCCACAGATACGCAGTATTTT. Full variable domain (outside the CDR3, taken from reference TRBV11-2 and TRBJ2-3): EAGVAQSPRYKIIEKRQSVAFWCNPISGHATLYWYQQILGQGPKLLIQFQNNGVVDDSQLPKDRFSAERLKGVDSTLKIQPAKLEDSAVYLCASSLVWGLGSTDTQYFGPGTRLTVL.

The gene calls are TRBV5-1 and TRBJ2-1, with 7 nucleotides matching TRBD1. The CDR3 has 16 residues. Germline V lookup: CDR1 SGHRS, CDR2 YFSETQ. Trimming at V came to 4 bases and at J to 8 bases, leaving 15 bases not matched to a gene. CDR3 region: CASSQLPNFQGDEQFF. In DNA, the CDR3 is TGCGCCAGCAGCCAATTGCCTAATTTCCAGGGGGATGAGCAGTTCTTC.

This clone was observed a single time. This rearrangement joins TRBV11-2 to TRBJ2-1; TRBD1 or TRBD2 may be the D gene (5 bases each). In germline, CDR1 is SGHAT, CDR2 FQNNGV. Deletions cut 5 bases from V and 10 bases from J, with 12 bases between. The CDR3 contains 12 residues. CDR3 nucleotide sequence: TGTGCCAGCAGCCCCCAGGGAGACGAGCAGTTCTTC. This sequence encodes CASSPQGDEQFF.

V and J are TRBV6-5 and TRBJ1-1; D not certain. This CDR3 has 16 residues. Between the trimmed V and J ends, which lost 0 bases and 1 base, there was a span of 12 bases. CDR1 and CDR2 from the germline V gene are MNHEY and SVGAGI. CDR3 region: CASSYSQVRGNTEAFF. The CDR3 nucleotides read TGTGCCAGCAGTTACTCCCAGGTACGGGGGAACACTGAAGCTTTCTTT.

The chain uses TRBV27 and TRBJ2-1; D not resolved. V lost 1 base and J 0 bases, leaving 7 bases between the germline ends. The CDR3 loop spans 15 amino acids. Per the germline V gene, CDR1 is MNHEY and CDR2 is SMNVEV (reference sequence). CDR3: CASSLLQGSYNEQFF. In nucleotides, the CDR3 is TGTGCCAGCAGTTTATTACAAGGCTCCTACAATGAGCAGTTCTTC.

The rearrangement links TRBV28 to TRBJ2-2; 8 nucleotides line up with TRBD1. V shed 6 bases and J 0 bases; nucleotides not matched to a gene: 3. CDR1 and CDR2 (germline): MDHEN, SYDVKM. The CDR3 loop spans 15 amino acids. The CDR3 region has the DNA TGTGCCAGCAGGCGGGACAGGACGAACACCGGGGAGCTGTTTTTT. It yields the protein CASRRDRTNTGELFF.

This sequence joins TRBV5-1 and TRBJ1-1, with D possibly matching TRBD1 (5 bases). CDR1 is SGHRS and CDR2 is YFSETQ in the germline V gene. Trimming stripped 1 base from V and 6 bases from J, with 13 bases between. The length of the CDR3 is 14 residues. CDR3 sequence: CASSLWGGVSEAFF. Here the CDR3 DNA reads TGCGCCAGCAGCTTGTGGGGAGGGGTGTCTGAAGCTTTCTTT.

The chain uses TRBV2 and TRBJ1-2; TRBD1 agrees at 12 bases. This CDR3 comprises 13 residues. The V gene end was trimmed by 9 bases and the J gene end by 7 bases; junction bases not matched to a gene: 6. Germline V gives CDR1 SNHLY, CDR2 FYNNEI. The CDR3 DNA is TGTGCCAGTTTGGGACAGGGGGCGCGTGGCTACACCTTC. It specifies CASLGQGARGYTF.

This clone was counted a single time. CDR3 in amino acids: CASSPYAGNQPQHF. DNA of the CDR3: TGCGCCAGCAGCCCTTACGCCGGTAATCAGCCCCAGCATTTT. This chain connects TRBV5-1 to TRBJ1-5; D gene unclear. V was pared by 4 bases and J by 4 bases, with 12 bases between. CDR1 and CDR2 from the germline V gene are SGHRS and YFSETQ. The length of the CDR3 is 14 residues. Together with reference TRBV5-1 and TRBJ1-5, the CDR3 gives the full variable domain: KAGVTQTPRYLIKTRGQQVTLSCSPISGHRSVSWYQQTPGQGLQFLFEYFSETQRNKGNFPGRFSGRQFSNSRSEMNVSTLELGDSALYLCASSPYAGNQPQHFGDGTRLSIL.

The chain couples TRBV5-1 to TRBJ1-1; no clear D. There are 17 residues in the CDR3. With 4 bases removed from V and 1 base from J, the gap between germline ends came to 20 bases. Germline assignment: CDR1 SGHRS and CDR2 YFSETQ. CDR3 nucleotide sequence: TGCGCCAGCAGCGAGAGAGGACTTCCAAACGAGAACACTGAAGCTTTCTTT. It encodes CASSERGLPNENTEAFF.

The J gene is TRBJ2-1, the V gene TRBV10-1; TRBD2 might be the D (5 bases). Trimming pared 2 bases from V and 3 bases from J, leaving 5 bases between. The CDR3 is 13 residues long. Per germline, CDR1 WNHNN and CDR2 SYGVQD (reference sequence). CDR3 DNA: TGCGCCAGCAGTGAGACTAGCTACAATGAGCAGTTCTTC. It specifies CASSETSYNEQFF.

The rearrangement links TRBV7-9 to TRBJ1-1, with TRBD1 matching over 7 bases. Germline assignment: CDR1 SEHNR and CDR2 FQNEAQ (reference sequence). This CDR3 has 15 residues. Trimming cost V 4 bases and J 11 bases; bases outside gene matches: 16. CDR3: CASSSTGTAPLEAFF. The DNA for the CDR3 is TGTGCCAGCAGCTCCACCGGGACAGCTCCTTTAGAGGCTTTCTTT.

CDR3 sequence: CASTATRGWETQYF. The CDR3 DNA sequence: TGCGCCAGCACCGCGACTCGAGGTTGGGAGACCCAGTACTTC. The chain carries TRBV10-2 and TRBJ2-5; D gene ambiguous. The germline gives CDR1 WSHSY, CDR2 SAAADI. The CDR3 has 14 amino acids. Trimming left V 7 bases short and J 5 bases short, with 17 bases between.

With regard to this clone: The same CDR3 is also encoded by other DNA sequences in this sample. The J gene is TRBJ2-7, the V gene TRBV18; D might be TRBD1 (6 bases). Germline values: CDR1 KGHSH, CDR2 LQKENI. V shed 2 bases and J shed 1 base, with 9 bases lying between them. The CDR3 is made up of 14 amino acids. In nucleotides, the CDR3 is TGTGCCAGCTCACCAGGGGGCAGGTCCTACGAGCAGTACTTC. Its translation: CASSPGGRSYEQYF.